This T cell receptor (beta chain) was profiled in a study of blood T cell repertoires in COVID-19. Study-wide background: There were acute and convalescent COVID-19 samples, and they came from the United States, Italy and Spain.

The protocol was immunoSEQ multiplex PCR, while the TCRdb copy is restricted to in-frame clones and leaves out a portion. Of nearly 300,000 clones in the sample, about 87% were seen once. The CDR3 sequence is 14 residues long. V was trimmed by 4 bases and J by 0 bases, leaving 10 bases between them. The V gene's germline CDR1 is MNHEY and CDR2 SMNVEV (reference sequence). The receptor was derived from a woman in her 30s who had recovered from COVID-19. The V and J genes are TRBV27 and TRBJ2-7, with D perhaps TRBD2 (5 bases). The sequencing input was peripheral blood. CDR3 in DNA: TGTGCCAGCAGTTGGAGGTCCAGCTCCTACGAGCAGTACTTC. It encodes CASSWRSSSYEQYF.